This T cell receptor beta chain was identified in a study of T cell responses to AZD1222 COVID-19 vaccine. Sequencing was performed with immunoSEQ multiplex PCR; in TCRdb, only in-frame clones are kept and a portion is missing. The sample yields 150,000 to 200,000 clones, around nine tenths seen once. Comments on this clone: The target antigen is unknown.

Study outcomes and limitations: White British people made up most donors, females outnumbered males, and clonal diversity was possibly underestimated. Seropositivity was recorded at baseline in only 5 or 6 AZD1222 recipients.

CDR1 GTSNPN and CDR2 SVGIG come from the germline V gene (reference sequence). V lost 0 bases and J lost 4, with 12 bases in between. The CDR3 has 14 amino acids. V usage is TRBV30 and J usage is TRBJ1-1; D is ambiguous. The source is an adult who received the AZD1222 COVID-19 vaccine. This material consisted of peripheral blood, taken 28 days after the second AZD1222 dose. CDR3 DNA: TGTGCCTGGAGTGTAGCAGGAAGAATCACTGAAGCTTTCTTT. Translation: CAWSVAGRITEAFF.